This T cell receptor beta chain was retrieved from a study of T-cell reconstitution after alpha-beta-depleted transplantation in children. CDR1 SGHDT and CDR2 YYEEEE come from the germline V gene. The CDR3 extends over 13 amino acids. V was pared by 0 bases and J by 5 bases, with 8 bases between. This clonotype was seen many times. Its antigen is undetermined. Study findings and constraints: T-cell numbers and diversity, one year after transplant, stemmed largely from T cells that were newly produced.

Preparing the TCRbeta library involved the use of unique molecular identifiers. TCRdb ran MiXCR on the PCR reads and lists one entry per CDR3 protein. Of some 200,000 distinct CDR3 sequences listed, 8.4% were seen once; the top ten hold roughly 36%. This sequence was found in a male patient aged 2 to 10 who had a stem cell transplant for acute myeloid leukemia, so the T cells may come from the graft donor. The genes are TRBV5-6 and TRBJ2-5; D remains ambiguous. The sequencing used PBMCs, mostly from graft donor cells, collected 360 days after TCRalphabeta/CD19-depleted stem cell transplant. Here the CDR3 reads CASSLAGLETQYF. The CDR3 DNA follows: TGTGCCAGCAGCTTGGCCGGGTTGGAGACCCAGTACTTC.